Following are 24 T cell receptor beta chains from one sample sequenced in a study of OX40 agonist ivuxolimab in advanced cancers. The table came from immunoSEQ multiplex PCR; TCRdb's copy has only in-frame clones and leaves some out. The sample includes 40,000 to 65,000 clones, more than 70% of them seen just once. Source: CD4+ or CD8+ T cells sorted from blood, taken in a trial of the OX40 agonist ivuxolimab. The receptors originated from an adult with an advanced solid tumor such as melanoma, head and neck, liver or kidney cancer.

The chain joins TRBV2 to TRBJ1-2, with a weak D call TRBD1 (5 bases). This CDR3 is 17 amino acids long. V dropped 4 bases and J dropped 10 bases, with 28 bases sitting between them. CDR1 and CDR2 from the germline V gene are SNHLY and FYNNEI. CDR3 residues: CASSGTGGAKSGHDYTF. The CDR3 DNA reads TGTGCCAGCAGTGGGACGGGAGGGGCCAAGTCGGGTCACGACTACACCTTC.

The chain couples TRBV19 to TRBJ2-2; D might be TRBD1 (5 bases). CDR3 length: 15 residues. V gave up 1 base and J gave up 6 bases, with 12 bases separating them. Per the germline V gene, CDR1 is LNHDA and CDR2 is SQIVND (reference sequence). The DNA of the CDR3 is TGTGCCAGTAGTATAGGGCAGGGTTGGTCCGGGGAGCTGTTTTTT. It translates to CASSIGQGWSGELFF.

This chain connects TRBV28 to TRBJ2-7, with 7 bases that match TRBD1. The CDR3 runs to 13 residues. Germline CDR1 reads MDHEN; CDR2 reads SYDVKM. V lost 6 bases to trimming and J lost 4 bases; unmatched junction nucleotides: 6. The CDR3 nucleotides read TGTGCCAGCAGGTTGACAGGGAGTTACGAGCAGTACTTC. This translates into CASRLTGSYEQYF.

The chain carries TRBV28 and TRBJ2-3, with 13 bases that match TRBD2. The V segment lost 5 bases and the J segment 2 bases; nucleotides outside the gene matches: 13. This CDR3 contains 19 residues. Germline V gives CDR1 MDHEN, CDR2 SYDVKM. The CDR3 DNA follows: TGTGCCAGCAGTGTGGGACTAGCGGGAAATGGGCCGGTCACAGATACGCAGTATTTT. This translates into CASSVGLAGNGPVTDTQYF.

The chain carries TRBV5-1 and TRBJ2-3; tentative D call: TRBD2 (5 bases). The CDR3 loop spans 16 amino acids. With 4 bases removed from V and 1 base from J, the gap between germline ends came to 16 bases. CDR1 and CDR2 from the germline V gene are SGHRS and YFSETQ. The CDR3 here is CASSQSGRAGTDTQYF. In DNA form, the CDR3 reads TGCGCCAGCAGCCAAAGCGGTAGAGCCGGCACAGATACGCAGTATTTT.

The rearrangement uses TRBV15 and TRBJ1-2, with D unclear. Germline V gene lookup returns CDR1 LNHNV and CDR2 YYDKDF (reference sequence). CDR3 length equals 14 residues. The V gene lost 0 bases and the J gene lost 8 bases, with 13 bases spanning the gap. Here the CDR3 DNA reads TGTGCCACCAGCAGAGATACACAAGTGGGCGGCTACACCTTC. Residues: CATSRDTQVGGYTF.

The gene calls are TRBV21-1 and TRBJ2-5; no DNA check was done on the table's D call, TRBD1. TRBV21-1 represents a pseudogene. CDR3 size: 17 residues. The CDR3 spells CASISTGMGLGQETQYF. The CDR3 bases are TGTGCCAGCATTTCGACAGGGATGGGGTTAGGGCAAGAGACCCAGTACTTC.

The chain links TRBV18 to TRBJ1-5; TRBD1 matches at 8 bases. The V and J ends lost 4 bases and 5 bases, in that order; junction bases with no gene match: 7. CDR1 and CDR2 (germline): KGHSH, LQKENI. This CDR3 comprises 15 residues. Written as DNA, the CDR3 is TGTGCCAGCTCACGAGACAGGGGCGGAGATCAGCCCCAGCATTTT. The encoded protein is CASSRDRGGDQPQHF.

V and J are TRBV6-9 and TRBJ1-1; 7 bases align to TRBD1. The CDR3 has 15 residues. The germline gives CDR1 MNHGY, CDR2 SVAAGI. Unmatched junction bases numbered 7, after V lost 3 bases and J lost 3 bases. The chain's CDR3 is CASSYSPGGDTEAFF. The CDR3 nucleotides are TGTGCCAGCAGTTACTCACCAGGGGGGGACACTGAAGCTTTCTTT.

The chain recombines TRBV19 with TRBJ2-2; possible D gene TRBD2, 5 bases. Trimming took off 3 bases at V and 5 bases at J, with 13 bases between the two ends. There are 15 residues in the CDR3. The germline V gene encodes CDR1 LNHDA and CDR2 SQIVND (reference sequence). The CDR3 sequence is CASSIGSGVTGELFF. The CDR3 bases are TGTGCCAGTAGTATCGGGTCCGGGGTGACCGGGGAGCTGTTTTTT. The full variable domain, with the rest looked up from reference TRBV19 and TRBJ2-2, is DGGITQSPKYLFRKEGQNVTLSCEQNLNHDAMYWYRQDPGQGLRLIYYSQIVNDFQKGDIAEGYSVSREKKESFPLTVTSAQKNPTAFYLCASSIGSGVTGELFFGEGSRLTVL.

The chain combines TRBV6-1 with TRBJ2-2, with 10 bases lining up with TRBD2. V was clipped by 4 bases and J by 1 base; unmatched bases: 3. The CDR3 covers 16 residues. Germline lookup yields CDR1 MNHNS and CDR2 SASEGT. The CDR3 sequence is CASSGWTSGNTGELFF. CDR3 sequence (DNA): TGTGCCAGCAGTGGGTGGACTAGCGGGAACACCGGGGAGCTGTTTTTT.

The CDR3 bases are TGTGCCAGCAGTTTTGGACAGACAACTAATGAAAAACTGTTTTTT. Amino acids: CASSFGQTTNEKLFF. This chain uses TRBV27 with TRBJ1-4, with D possibly being TRBD1 (6 bases). Trimming removed 3 bases from V and 0 bases from J, with 8 bases in between. The CDR3 consists of 15 residues. CDR1 is MNHEY and CDR2 is SMNVEV in the germline V gene (reference sequence).

The CDR3 region is CASHPTLAGVPLGYTGELFF. For the CDR3, the DNA is TGTGCCAGCCACCCCACCCTAGCGGGAGTCCCCCTCGGATACACCGGGGAGCTGTTTTTT. The genes are TRBV19 and TRBJ2-2, with TRBD2 matching over 10 bases. Germline V CDR1 and CDR2: LNHDA, SQIVND (reference sequence). Trimming cost V 9 bases and J 3 bases; bases outside gene matches: 22. This CDR3 contains 20 residues. The full variable domain, with the rest looked up from reference TRBV19 and TRBJ2-2, is DGGITQSPKYLFRKEGQNVTLSCEQNLNHDAMYWYRQDPGQGLRLIYYSQIVNDFQKGDIAEGYSVSREKKESFPLTVTSAQKNPTAFYLCASHPTLAGVPLGYTGELFFGEGSRLTVL.

The J gene is TRBJ2-1, the V gene TRBV6-1, with D maybe TRBD1 (5 bases). Trimming removed 1 base at V and 8 bases at J, with 6 bases between. In germline, CDR1 is MNHNS, CDR2 SASEGT. The CDR3 is 12 amino acids. The CDR3 here is CASSEGGYEQFF. In nucleotides, the CDR3 is TGTGCCAGCAGTGAAGGGGGCTATGAGCAGTTCTTC.

V and J are TRBV18 and TRBJ2-5; D not certain. The CDR3 sequence is 14 residues long. Trimming cost V 1 base and J 1 base, with 7 bases left between them. Per the germline V gene, CDR1 is KGHSH and CDR2 is LQKENI. The DNA of the CDR3 is TGTGCCAGCTCACCACAAACAGCCCAAGAGACCCAGTACTTC. It encodes CASSPQTAQETQYF.

The rearrangement joins TRBV5-6 to TRBJ2-1; D is undetermined. The CDR3 spans 13 residues. V lost 0 bases and J lost 3, with 4 bases in between. The germline gives CDR1 SGHDT, CDR2 YYEEEE. DNA of the CDR3: TGTGCCAGCAGCTTGGACCTCTACAATGAGCAGTTCTTC. This translates into CASSLDLYNEQFF. Full variable domain (outside the CDR3, taken from reference TRBV5-6 and TRBJ2-1): DAGVTQSPTHLIKTRGQQVTLRCSPKSGHDTVSWYQQALGQGPQFIFQYYEEEERQRGNFPDRFSGHQFPNYSSELNVNALLLGDSALYLCASSLDLYNEQFFGPGTRLTVL.

The rearrangement uses TRBV28 and TRBJ2-3; 9 bases are shared with TRBD2. Germline loops: CDR1 MDHEN, CDR2 SYDVKM. With V trimmed by 7 bases and J by 0 bases, 5 bases remained unmatched. The CDR3 loop spans 15 amino acids. CDR3 sequence (DNA): TGTGCCAGCACCCTAGCGGGGATTAGCACAGATACGCAGTATTTT. Amino acids: CASTLAGISTDTQYF.

The chain recombines TRBV5-1 with TRBJ2-6; 9 bases fit TRBD1. CDR1 is SGHRS, CDR2 YFSETQ, per germline. V lost 7 bases to trimming and J lost 2 bases; unmatched junction nucleotides: 4. The CDR3 is 15 amino acids. The CDR3 protein is CASHRGRPGANVLTF. In DNA form, the CDR3 reads TGCGCCAGCCACAGGGGGCGGCCTGGGGCCAACGTCCTGACTTTC.

This clone was detected once. This rearrangement joins TRBV9 to TRBJ2-1; D is ambiguous. Between the trimmed V and J ends, which lost 4 bases and 9 bases, there was a span of 11 bases. The CDR3 spans 12 residues. The germline V gene has CDR1 SGDLS and CDR2 YYNGEE. The CDR3 DNA sequence: TGTGCCAGCAGCCAAACCCTAACTGAGCAGTTCTTC. Its protein is CASSQTLTEQFF.

V usage is TRBV10-3 and J usage is TRBJ2-2, with D unclear. The germline gives CDR1 ENHRY, CDR2 SYGVKD. The CDR3 has 16 amino acids. V gave up 0 bases and J gave up 1 base, with 9 bases separating them. This chain's CDR3 is CAISESGRQNTGELFF. In DNA form, the CDR3 reads TGTGCCATCAGTGAGTCTGGCAGACAGAACACCGGGGAGCTGTTTTTT.

The gene calls are TRBV18 and TRBJ2-7, with 14 bases that match TRBD2. This CDR3 spans 19 amino acids. Germline assignment: CDR1 KGHSH and CDR2 LQKENI. Trimming took 3 bases from V and 7 from J; bases not matched to a gene: 17. The CDR3 nucleotides are TGTGCCAGCTCACCGTTAGGGGGACTAGCGGGAGCCGTGCGCGGGGAGCAGTACTTC. Residues: CASSPLGGLAGAVRGEQYF.

The gene calls are TRBV5-1 and TRBJ2-2; possible D gene TRBD2, 5 bases. V lost 0 bases and J lost 0, with 9 bases in between. Germline CDR1 reads SGHRS; CDR2 reads YFSETQ. The CDR3 is 16 residues long. CDR3 nucleotide sequence: TGCGCCAGCAGCTTGGATGGGAGAACGAACACCGGGGAGCTGTTTTTT. Its translation is CASSLDGRTNTGELFF.

J is TRBJ2-3 and V is TRBV7-2; D is perhaps TRBD2 (6 bases). Trimming removed 1 base at V and 0 bases at J, with 11 bases between. CDR3 length: 16 residues. In germline, CDR1 is SGHTA, CDR2 FQGNSA. The CDR3 coding sequence is TGTGCCAGCAGCTTAGGGCCCAGCGGGAGCACAGATACGCAGTATTTT. Translating gives CASSLGPSGSTDTQYF. Based on the CDR3 plus reference TRBV7-2 and TRBJ2-3, the full variable domain is GAGVSQSPSNKVTEKGKDVELRCDPISGHTALYWYRQSLGQGLEFLIYFQGNSAPDKSGLPSDRFSAERTGGSVSTLTIQRTQQEDSAVYLCASSLGPSGSTDTQYFGPGTRLTVL.

The rearrangement uses TRBV7-8 and TRBJ2-2, with D hard to call. Germline V gene sequence: CDR1 SGHVS, CDR2 FQNEAQ. The CDR3 covers 17 residues. V shed 2 bases and J shed 4 bases, with 17 bases lying between them. CDR3 sequence: CASSLIPVGLGTGELFF. For the CDR3, the DNA is TGTGCCAGCAGCTTAATTCCCGTTGGTCTGGGCACCGGGGAGCTGTTTTTT.